The 25 T cell receptor beta chains listed next were all sequenced from one sample in a study of breast tumors, draining lymph nodes, adjacent tissues. TCRdb independently ran MiXCR on the multiplex PCR reads; one entry per CDR3 protein. The sample includes more than 250,000 distinct CDR3 sequences, 30% to 35% of them seen just once. The lymph nodes were axillary draining lymph nodes from breast cancer patients. Sequencing input: axillary lymph node tissue. These receptors came from a female donor with breast cancer. Some clones in this sample may be carry-over from other donors' samples.

This sequence joins TRBV7-9 and TRBJ1-1; D possibly corresponds to TRBD1 (5 bases). V was clipped by 3 bases and J by 4 bases, with 21 bases between them. The germline V gene encodes CDR1 SEHNR and CDR2 FQNEAQ (reference sequence). This CDR3 region has 17 residues. Written as DNA, the CDR3 is TGTGCCAGCAGCTTGGGTACGGCACGGATGGGGCGCACTGAAGCTTTCTTT. Its translation is CASSLGTARMGRTEAFF.

This clonotype was counted at least ten times. The chain couples TRBV6-1 to TRBJ1-6; maybe TRBD1 (5 bases). Germline loops: CDR1 MNHNS, CDR2 SASEGT. V was cut by 8 bases and J by 7 bases, with 24 bases left in between. This CDR3 has 17 amino acids. The CDR3 is CASALGGQTSGNSPLHF. The CDR3 DNA sequence: TGTGCCAGCGCCCTTGGGGGTCAAACTTCAGGGAATTCACCCCTCCACTTT.

The table lists this clonotype with a few counts. CDR3 residues: CASSLEGTTGSGTQYF. The CDR3 bases are TGTGCCAGCAGCTTAGAGGGGACTACCGGGAGTGGGACCCAGTACTTC. This chain links TRBV11-2 with TRBJ2-5; 7 nucleotides agree with TRBD2. CDR1 and CDR2 from the germline V gene are SGHAT and FQNNGV. The CDR3 sequence is 16 residues long. J was trimmed by 7 bases and V by 0 bases; bases with no gene match: 11.

This clonotype was counted at least ten times. The genes are TRBV19 and TRBJ1-5; 8 bases map to TRBD1. Unmatched junction bases numbered 14, after V lost 10 bases and J lost 6 bases. Germline V CDR1 and CDR2: LNHDA, SQIVND (reference sequence). CDR3 length: 15 amino acids. The CDR3 DNA is TGTGCCACCAGAGCATTAGGACAGGGTGCTCAGCCCCAGCATTTT. Translating gives CATRALGQGAQPQHF.

The sample holds many counts of this clonotype. The junction does not match germline at one end; this may be a read error. The gene calls are TRBV20-1 and TRBJ2-5; D remains ambiguous. The CDR3 runs to 11 residues. Germline CDR1 reads DFQATT; CDR2 reads SNEGSKA (reference sequence). CDR3 amino acids: CAPQYQETQYF. The CDR3 nucleotides are TGTGCCCCCCAGTACCAAGAGACCCAGTACTTC.

This clonotype occurred a few times. The chain has TRBV28 and TRBJ1-5, with D hard to call. CDR1 is MDHEN and CDR2 is SYDVKM in the germline V gene. CDR3 length equals 15 residues. Deletions cut 6 bases from V and 3 bases from J, with 15 bases between. CDR3 nucleotide sequence: TGTGCCAGCAGGTCCCTCGAAGGCCACAATCAGCCCCAGCATTTT. Protein: CASRSLEGHNQPQHF.

On this clonotype: A much larger clone differs by one base, so this may be a read error. The chain employs TRBV7-6 and TRBJ2-1, with D perhaps TRBD1 or TRBD2 (6 bases each). The CDR3 runs 14 residues. The V gene's germline CDR1 is SGHVS and CDR2 FNYEAQ. The CDR3 protein is CASSYSGANNEQLF. The CDR3, as DNA: TGTGCCAGCAGTTACTCGGGGGCGAACAATGAGCAGCTCTTC.

This rearrangement joins TRBV7-8 to TRBJ1-5, with D possibly TRBD1 on 5 matching bases. CDR1 and CDR2 (germline): SGHVS, FQNEAQ. The CDR3 runs to 16 residues. The ends were cut back, 6 bases at V and 2 bases at J, with 17 bases in the middle. CDR3 in DNA: TGTGCCAGCAGTTCACGAATACGGGGGGGCAATCAGCCCCAGCATTTT. Encoded protein: CASSSRIRGGNQPQHF.

This clonotype was found many times. The V gene is TRBV18, the J gene TRBJ2-7; D is possibly TRBD2 (5 bases). CDR1 and CDR2 from the germline V gene are KGHSH and LQKENI. Trimming shortened V by 3 bases and J by 5 bases, and 11 bases separated the two germline ends. CDR3 size: 13 residues. CDR3 residues: CASSPSGIDEQYF. In DNA, the CDR3 is TGTGCCAGCTCACCCTCGGGAATCGACGAGCAGTACTTC.

The rearrangement links TRBV25-1 to TRBJ2-3; D may be TRBD1 or TRBD2 (6 bases each). CDR3 length: 16 amino acids. V lost 6 bases and J lost 4, with 20 bases in between. Per the germline V gene, CDR1 is MGHDK and CDR2 is SYGVNS. The CDR3 sequence is CASSHPLGGSADTQYF. The CDR3 region has the DNA TGTGCCAGCAGCCATCCTCTAGGGGGGAGCGCAGATACGCAGTATTTT.

This clonotype was seen only once. This may stem from a read error, because a much larger clone lies one nucleotide away. CDR3 loop: CASSQDVRSSCNEQFF. The CDR3 DNA reads TGCGCCAGCAGCCAAGATGTCCGAAGCTCCTGCAATGAGCAGTTCTTC. The chain has TRBV4-1 and TRBJ2-1, with D uncertain. This CDR3 comprises 16 residues. Germline loops: CDR1 MGHRA, CDR2 YSYEKL.

Worth noting for this clonotype: This may stem from a read error, because a much larger clone lies one nucleotide away. The rearrangement uses TRBV19 and TRBJ2-7, with 12 bases lining up with TRBD2. Germline CDR1 LNHDA, CDR2 SQIVND (reference sequence). The CDR3 contains 18 residues. Trimming removed 6 bases from V and 0 bases from J; junction bases left unmatched: 12. Here the CDR3 reads CASSSEELAGGPSYEQYF. CDR3 sequence (DNA): TGTGCCAGTAGCTCTGAAGAACTAGCGGGAGGCCCCTCCTACGAGCAGTACTTC.

The chain links TRBV20-1 to TRBJ1-4, with D unresolved. The CDR3 has 12 amino acids. V lost 1 base to trimming and J lost 9 bases, with 9 bases between them. The V gene's germline CDR1 is DFQATT and CDR2 SNEGSKA (reference sequence). CDR3 residues: CSARVGDQKLFF. The CDR3 DNA follows: TGCAGTGCTAGAGTCGGGGATCAAAAACTGTTTTTT.

This clonotype was recorded at least ten times. The V and J genes are TRBV30 and TRBJ2-7; 7 nucleotides line up with TRBD1. CDR3 length: 14 amino acids. Germline assignment: CDR1 GTSNPN and CDR2 SVGIG (reference sequence). V shed 3 bases, J shed 1 base, and the junction held 6 bases outside the gene matches. The CDR3 nucleotides read TGTGCCTGGAGGGACAGGACGCTATCCTACGAGCAGTACTTC. This codes for CAWRDRTLSYEQYF.

Turning to this clonotype: A much bigger clone sits one base away, suggesting this may be a read error. This chain links TRBV5-1 with TRBJ2-7; 12 bases map to TRBD2. Germline V gene sequence: CDR1 SGHRS, CDR2 YFSETQ. V was pared by 4 bases and J by 4 bases, with 9 bases of the junction left unmatched. The CDR3 extends over 16 amino acids. Written as DNA, the CDR3 is TGCGCCAGCAGCCCCCGGACTAGCGGGAACTTTTACGAGCAGTACTTC. As protein: CASSPRTSGNFYEQYF.

The sample holds a few counts of this clonotype. This may stem from a read error, because a much larger clone lies one nucleotide away. This sequence joins TRBV7-9 and TRBJ1-2, with a possible D match to TRBD1 (6 bases). The CDR3 sequence is 15 residues long. CDR1 is SEHNR, CDR2 FQNEAQ, per germline (reference sequence). The CDR3 DNA is TGTGCCAGCAGCTTTGATGGGGGCGAAGGGTATGGCTACCCCTTC. This sequence encodes CASSFDGGEGYGYPF.

Comment on this clonotype: This may arise from a read error, as a much more abundant clone is one base away. V and J are TRBV19 and TRBJ2-1; TRBD2 might be the D (6 bases). CDR1 LNHDA and CDR2 SQIVND come from the germline V gene (reference sequence). The CDR3 contains 15 residues. The CDR3 coding sequence is TGTGCCTGTAGTATAGCGGCGGGTTCCGCCAATGAGCAGTTCTTC. Protein: CACSIAAGSANEQFF.

This clonotype was observed at least ten times. This chain joins TRBV19 and TRBJ2-1; 11 bases are shared with TRBD2. CDR1 and CDR2 (germline): LNHDA, SQIVND (reference sequence). The junction had 5 bases not matched to a gene; V was cut back by 4 bases and J by 0 bases. The CDR3 has 17 amino acids. CDR3 in DNA: TGTGCCAGTAGTAGGGCTAGCGGGAGGACCTCCTACAATGAGCAGTTCTTC. It translates to CASSRASGRTSYNEQFF. The variable domain in full, with the rest retrieved from reference TRBV19 and TRBJ2-1, is DGGITQSPKYLFRKEGQNVTLSCEQNLNHDAMYWYRQDPGQGLRLIYYSQIVNDFQKGDIAEGYSVSREKKESFPLTVTSAQKNPTAFYLCASSRASGRTSYNEQFFGPGTRLTVL.

As regards this clonotype: One junction end disagrees with the germline gene, perhaps due to a read error. J is TRBJ2-7 and V is TRBV11-3; possibly TRBD1 for D (6 bases). This CDR3 comprises 14 residues. CDR1 and CDR2 from the germline V gene are SGHNT and YENEEA. The chain's CDR3 is CASSLEGDAYEQYF. The DNA for the CDR3 is TGTGCCAGCAGCCTAGAGGGGGATGCCTACGAGCAGTACTTC.

The V gene is TRBV6-5, the J gene TRBJ2-1, with a possible D match to TRBD2 (5 bases). V lost 4 bases, J lost 6 bases, and 19 bases lay in between. This CDR3 region has 16 residues. Germline values: CDR1 MNHEY, CDR2 SVGAGI. DNA for the CDR3: TGTGCCAGCAGTTCCTATACAGACCCCGAGGGCAATGAGCAGTTCTTC. It yields the protein CASSSYTDPEGNEQFF.

This chain joins TRBV3-1 and TRBJ2-1; tentatively, D is TRBD2 (7 bases). The CDR3 consists of 14 residues. The ends were cut back, 2 bases at V and 9 bases at J, with 14 bases in the middle. The germline gives CDR1 LGHDT, CDR2 YNNKEL (reference sequence). The CDR3 DNA is TGTGCCAGCAGCCAACTCTCTCGGGGGGCTGAGCAGTTCTTC. Translating it yields CASSQLSRGAEQFF.

This chain joins TRBV18 and TRBJ2-1; D may be TRBD1 (6 bases). Germline assignment: CDR1 KGHSH and CDR2 LQKENI. V was pared by 3 bases and J by 9 bases, with 15 bases between. The CDR3 has 14 amino acids. For the CDR3, the DNA is TGTGCCAGCTCACCTGCACAGGGAGTGGGTGAGCAGTTCTTC. Residues: CASSPAQGVGEQFF.

The rearrangement links TRBV29-1 to TRBJ2-3, with TRBD1 matching 9 bases. This CDR3 has 14 residues. Germline V gene sequence: CDR1 SQVTM, CDR2 ANQGSEA. Germline trimming cut 7 bases from V and 4 bases from J; bases unmatched to any gene: 9. The CDR3 here is CSATTGTGPDTQYF. CDR3 nucleotides: TGCAGCGCCACGACCGGGACAGGGCCAGATACGCAGTATTTT.

This clonotype has ten or more counts. The chain combines TRBV20-1 with TRBJ2-1, with a weak D call TRBD1 (5 bases). The germline CDR1 and CDR2 sequences are DFQATT and SNEGSKA (reference sequence). The V end lost 4 bases, the J end lost 2 bases, and 12 bases lay between the germline ends. This CDR3 spans 14 amino acids. The chain's CDR3 is CSAMGQLTYNEQFF. Written as DNA, the CDR3 is TGCAGTGCTATGGGGCAGCTCACCTACAATGAGCAGTTCTTC.

This clonotype was seen repeatedly, ten times or more. The rearrangement uses TRBV20-1 and TRBJ2-1; D perhaps matches TRBD2 (6 bases). V was clipped by 2 bases and J by 4 bases, with 15 bases between them. This CDR3 region has 15 residues. Per germline, CDR1 DFQATT and CDR2 SNEGSKA (reference sequence). The CDR3 coding sequence is TGCAGTGCTAGACCCCCATCTGGGGGGTACAATGAGCAGTTCTTC. This gives the protein CSARPPSGGYNEQFF.